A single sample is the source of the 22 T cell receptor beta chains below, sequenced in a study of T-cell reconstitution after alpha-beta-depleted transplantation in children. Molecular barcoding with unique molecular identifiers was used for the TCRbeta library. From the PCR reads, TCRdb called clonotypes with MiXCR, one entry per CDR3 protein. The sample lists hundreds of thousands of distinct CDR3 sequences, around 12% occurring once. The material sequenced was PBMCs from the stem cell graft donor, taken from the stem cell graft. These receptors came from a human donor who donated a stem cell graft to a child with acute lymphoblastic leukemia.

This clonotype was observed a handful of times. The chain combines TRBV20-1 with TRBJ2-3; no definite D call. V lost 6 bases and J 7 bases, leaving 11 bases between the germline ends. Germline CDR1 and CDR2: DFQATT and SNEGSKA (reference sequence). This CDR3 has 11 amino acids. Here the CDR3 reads CSAGRLNTQYF. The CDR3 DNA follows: TGCAGTGCAGGGCGTCTGAATACGCAGTATTTT.

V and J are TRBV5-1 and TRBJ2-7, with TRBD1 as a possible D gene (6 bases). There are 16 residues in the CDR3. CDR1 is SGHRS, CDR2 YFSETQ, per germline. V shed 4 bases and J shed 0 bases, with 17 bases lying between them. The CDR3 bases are TGCGCCAGCAGCCTGCCCCCGGCCAGGGGCTCCTACGAGCAGTACTTC. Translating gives CASSLPPARGSYEQYF.

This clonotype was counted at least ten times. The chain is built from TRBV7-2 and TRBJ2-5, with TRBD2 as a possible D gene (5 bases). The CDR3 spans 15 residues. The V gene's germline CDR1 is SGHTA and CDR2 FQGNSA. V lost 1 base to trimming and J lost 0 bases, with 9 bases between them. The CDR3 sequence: CASSLGAGDQETQYF. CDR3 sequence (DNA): TGTGCCAGCAGCTTAGGAGCCGGGGACCAAGAGACCCAGTACTTC.

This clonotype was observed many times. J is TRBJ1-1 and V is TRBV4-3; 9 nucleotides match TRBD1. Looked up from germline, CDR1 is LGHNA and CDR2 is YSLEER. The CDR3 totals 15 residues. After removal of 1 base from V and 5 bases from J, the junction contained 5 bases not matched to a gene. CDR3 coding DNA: TGCGCCAGCAGCCAAGCGGACAGGGGTGGTACTGAAGCTTTCTTT. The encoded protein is CASSQADRGGTEAFF.

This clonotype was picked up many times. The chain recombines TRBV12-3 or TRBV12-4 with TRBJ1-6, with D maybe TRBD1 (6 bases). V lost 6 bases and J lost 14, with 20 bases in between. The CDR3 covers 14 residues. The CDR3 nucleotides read TGTGCCAGCAGCCTCATAACCGGGACAATGACCCTCCACTTT. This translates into CASSLITGTMTLHF.

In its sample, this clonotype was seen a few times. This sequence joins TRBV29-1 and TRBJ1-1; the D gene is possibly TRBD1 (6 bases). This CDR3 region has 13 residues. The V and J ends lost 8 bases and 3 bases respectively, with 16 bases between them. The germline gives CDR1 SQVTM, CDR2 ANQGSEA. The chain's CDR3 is CSTTKAGDTEAFF. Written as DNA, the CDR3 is TGCAGCACTACTAAGGCAGGGGACACTGAAGCTTTCTTT.

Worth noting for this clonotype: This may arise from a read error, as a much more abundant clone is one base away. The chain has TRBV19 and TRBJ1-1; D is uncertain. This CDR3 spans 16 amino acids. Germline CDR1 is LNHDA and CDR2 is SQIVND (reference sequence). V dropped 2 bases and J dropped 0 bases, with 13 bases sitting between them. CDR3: CASSIRRLRMNTEAFF. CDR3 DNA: TGTGCCAGTAGTATACGTCGACTTCGTATGAACACTGAAGCTTTCTTT.

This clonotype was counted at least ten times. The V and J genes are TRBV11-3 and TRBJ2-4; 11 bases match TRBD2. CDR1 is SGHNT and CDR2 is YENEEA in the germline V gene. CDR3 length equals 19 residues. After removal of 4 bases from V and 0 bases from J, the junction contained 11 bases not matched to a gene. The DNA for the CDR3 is TGTGCCAGCAGCTCAGGGGGACTAGCGGACCACTTAGCCAAAAACATTCAGTACTTC. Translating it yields CASSSGGLADHLAKNIQYF.

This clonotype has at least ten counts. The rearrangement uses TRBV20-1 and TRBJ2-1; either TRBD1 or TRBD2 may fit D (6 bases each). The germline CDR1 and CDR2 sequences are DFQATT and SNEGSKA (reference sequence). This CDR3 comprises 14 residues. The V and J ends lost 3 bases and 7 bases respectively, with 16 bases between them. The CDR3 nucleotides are TGCAGTGCTAGTTCCGGGGGCCTTAGGAATGAGCAGTTCTTC. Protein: CSASSGGLRNEQFF.

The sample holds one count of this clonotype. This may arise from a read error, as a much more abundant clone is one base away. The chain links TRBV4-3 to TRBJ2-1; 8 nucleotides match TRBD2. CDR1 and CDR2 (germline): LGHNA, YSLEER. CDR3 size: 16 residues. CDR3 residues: CASSQEFGGAYDEQFF. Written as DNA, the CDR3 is TGCGCCAGCAGCCAAGAGTTCGGGGGGGCCTACGATGAGCAGTTCTTC.

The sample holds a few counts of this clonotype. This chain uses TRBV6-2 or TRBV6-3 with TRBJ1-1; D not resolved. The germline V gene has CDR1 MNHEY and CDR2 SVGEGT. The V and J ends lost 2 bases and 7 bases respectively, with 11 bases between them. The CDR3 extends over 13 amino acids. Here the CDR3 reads CASSYRGFFEAFF. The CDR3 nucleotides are TGTGCCAGCAGTTACCGAGGTTTCTTTGAAGCTTTCTTT.

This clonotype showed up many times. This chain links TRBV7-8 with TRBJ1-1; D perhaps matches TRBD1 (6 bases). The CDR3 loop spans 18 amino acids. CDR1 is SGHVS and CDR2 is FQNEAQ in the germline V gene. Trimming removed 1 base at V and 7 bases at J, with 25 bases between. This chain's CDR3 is CASSLGVRWKGGGDEAFF. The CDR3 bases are TGTGCCAGCAGCTTAGGTGTTCGTTGGAAGGGGGGAGGTGATGAAGCTTTCTTT.

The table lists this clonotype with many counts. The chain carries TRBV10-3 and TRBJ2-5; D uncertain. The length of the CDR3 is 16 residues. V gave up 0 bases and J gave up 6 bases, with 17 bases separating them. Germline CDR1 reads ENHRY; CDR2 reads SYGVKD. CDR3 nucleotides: TGTGCCATCAGTGAGTCTGTTGGAGTCCGGACGCAGACCCAGTACTTC. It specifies CAISESVGVRTQTQYF.

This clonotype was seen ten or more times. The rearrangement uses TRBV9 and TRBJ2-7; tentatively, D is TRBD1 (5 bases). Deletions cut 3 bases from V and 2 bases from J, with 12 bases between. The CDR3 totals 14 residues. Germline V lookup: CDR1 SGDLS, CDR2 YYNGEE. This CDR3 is CASSALGAPYEQYF. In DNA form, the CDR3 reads TGTGCCAGCAGCGCCTTAGGGGCCCCCTACGAGCAGTACTTC.

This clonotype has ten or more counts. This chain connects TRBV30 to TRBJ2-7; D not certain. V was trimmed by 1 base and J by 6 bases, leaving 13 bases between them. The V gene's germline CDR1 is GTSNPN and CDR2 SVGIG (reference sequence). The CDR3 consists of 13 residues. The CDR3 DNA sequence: TGTGCCTGGAGTGACCCGAACAGACGCGAGCAGTACTTC. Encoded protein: CAWSDPNRREQYF.

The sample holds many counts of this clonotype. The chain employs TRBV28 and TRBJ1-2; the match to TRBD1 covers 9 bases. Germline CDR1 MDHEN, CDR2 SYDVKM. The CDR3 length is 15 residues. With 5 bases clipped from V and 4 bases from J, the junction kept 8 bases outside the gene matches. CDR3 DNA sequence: TGTGCCAGCAGTCTCTCCACAGGGGGCTCCTATGGCTACACCTTC. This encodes CASSLSTGGSYGYTF.

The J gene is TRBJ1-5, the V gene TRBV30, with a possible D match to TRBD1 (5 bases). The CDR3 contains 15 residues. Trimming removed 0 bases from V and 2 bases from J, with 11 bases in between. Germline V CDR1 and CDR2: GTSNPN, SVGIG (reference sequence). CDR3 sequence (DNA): TGTGCCTGGAGTGTCGGTGGAGGGGGCAATCAGCCCCAGCATTTT. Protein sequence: CAWSVGGGGNQPQHF. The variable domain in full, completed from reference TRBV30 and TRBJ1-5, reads SQTIHQWPATLVQPVGSPLSLECTVEGTSNPNLYWYRQAAGRGLQLLFYSVGIGQISSEVPQNLSASRPQDRQFILSSKKLLLSDSGFYLCAWSVGGGGNQPQHFGDGTRLSIL.

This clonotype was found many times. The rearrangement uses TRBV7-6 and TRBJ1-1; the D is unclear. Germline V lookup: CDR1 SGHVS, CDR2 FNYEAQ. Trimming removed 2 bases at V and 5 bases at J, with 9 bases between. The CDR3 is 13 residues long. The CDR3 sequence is CASSLKTGTEAFF. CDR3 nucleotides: TGTGCCAGCAGCTTAAAGACGGGTACTGAAGCTTTCTTT.

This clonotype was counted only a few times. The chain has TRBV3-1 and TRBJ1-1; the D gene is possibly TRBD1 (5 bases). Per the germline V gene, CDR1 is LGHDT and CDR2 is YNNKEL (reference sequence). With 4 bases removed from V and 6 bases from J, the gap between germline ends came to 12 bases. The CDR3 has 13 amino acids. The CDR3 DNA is TGTGCCAGCAGCCGGACTACGGGACCTGAAGCTTTCTTT. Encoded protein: CASSRTTGPEAFF.

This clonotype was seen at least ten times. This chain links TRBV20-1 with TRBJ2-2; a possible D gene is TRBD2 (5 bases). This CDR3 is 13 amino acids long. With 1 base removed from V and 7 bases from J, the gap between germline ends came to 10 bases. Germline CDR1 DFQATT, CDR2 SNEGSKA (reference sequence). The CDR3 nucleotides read TGCAGTGCTAGAGGGGTTGGAGGCGGGGAGCTGTTTTTT. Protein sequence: CSARGVGGGELFF.

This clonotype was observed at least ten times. DNA for the CDR3: TGCAGTGCCAATCGGGGGGCCGTCGTACACGAGCAGTACTTC. Its translation is CSANRGAVVHEQYF. The chain couples TRBV20-1 to TRBJ2-7; D perhaps matches TRBD2 (7 bases). Trimming removed 6 bases from V and 5 bases from J, with 20 bases in between. CDR3 size: 14 residues. Germline lookup yields CDR1 DFQATT and CDR2 SNEGSKA (reference sequence).

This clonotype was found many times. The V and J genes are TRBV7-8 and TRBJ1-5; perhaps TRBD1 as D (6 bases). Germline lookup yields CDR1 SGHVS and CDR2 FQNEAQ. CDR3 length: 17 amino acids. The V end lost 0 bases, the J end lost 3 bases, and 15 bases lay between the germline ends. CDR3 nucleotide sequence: TGTGCCAGCAGCTTAGCGTCTCCAGGGGCTATCAATCAGCCCCAGCATTTT. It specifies CASSLASPGAINQPQHF. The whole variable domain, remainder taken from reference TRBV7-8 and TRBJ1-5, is GAGVSQSPRYKVAKRGQDVALRCDPISGHVSLFWYQQALGQGPEFLTYFQNEAQLDKSGLPSDRFFAERPEGSVSTLKIQRTQQEDSAVYLCASSLASPGAINQPQHFGDGTRLSIL.